Here is one T cell receptor (beta chain) with its context. The target antigen is unknown. The assay was immunoSEQ multiplex PCR, and TCRdb's table has in-frame clones only and misses some. The data contain around 250,000 clones, around 90% of them seen just once; the ten biggest clones take up roughly 3%. The entry originates in a study of Ad26.COV2.S vaccination and SARS-CoV-2 variants. Study in general: Doses of Ad26.COV2.S were injected into muscle once or twice, 56 days apart. Regarding the study as a whole: Breadth measured for non-spike TCRs was similar across vaccine and placebo recipients. Responses of T cells in total may have been underestimated by the TCR breadth and depth analyses.

As for treatment: roughly 19 received Ad26.COV2.S at low or high dose, single or two shots; 5 received placebo; per-sample allocation not given. It was on day 63 after the first vaccine or placebo injection that samples were taken. CDR1 and CDR2 (germline): SGHRS, YFSETQ. J lost 1 base, V lost 4 bases, and 3 bases had no gene match. The CDR3 spans 14 residues. The chain has TRBV5-1 and TRBJ2-3, with 7 bases identical to TRBD1. This specimen consisted of peripheral blood, obtained in a trial of Ad26.COV2.S vaccine versus placebo. This clonotype was sampled from a person aged 18 to 59 who received the Ad26.COV2.S COVID-19 vaccine or a placebo. Here the CDR3 DNA reads TGCGCCAGCAGCGAGGGACAGCGCACAGATACGCAGTATTTT. It is translated as CASSEGQRTDTQYF.